The present entry profiles one TCR beta chain with its context. Its antigen is as yet unknown. These data belong to a study of T cell repertoires in cytomegalovirus infection. General observations from the study: Dominant in the ex vivo response were TCR beta clonotypes restricted by HLA-C and specific for CMV.

TCRdb reanalysed the reads using MiXCR and keeps one entry per CDR3 protein. The repertoire consists of under 200,000 distinct CDR3 sequences, with about 20% occurring once and the leading ten covering under 30%. The specimen comprised CD8+ T cells from cultured PBMCs, sampled from culture after CMV antigen stimulation. The TCR comes from a human donor in good health (CMV status not recorded). Some clones in this sample may be carry-over from other donors' samples.

The CDR3 loop is CASSIGFDGDNEQFF. The CDR3 nucleotides read TGTGCCAGTAGTATAGGCTTCGACGGCGACAATGAGCAGTTCTTC. The chain joins TRBV19 to TRBJ2-1; D gene ambiguous. The CDR3 runs 15 residues. Germline V CDR1 and CDR2: LNHDA, SQIVND (reference sequence). V was trimmed by 1 base and J by 5 bases, leaving 12 bases between them. Looking up the rest from reference TRBV19 and TRBJ2-1 gives the full variable domain: DGGITQSPKYLFRKEGQNVTLSCEQNLNHDAMYWYRQDPGQGLRLIYYSQIVNDFQKGDIAEGYSVSREKKESFPLTVTSAQKNPTAFYLCASSIGFDGDNEQFFGPGTRLTVL.